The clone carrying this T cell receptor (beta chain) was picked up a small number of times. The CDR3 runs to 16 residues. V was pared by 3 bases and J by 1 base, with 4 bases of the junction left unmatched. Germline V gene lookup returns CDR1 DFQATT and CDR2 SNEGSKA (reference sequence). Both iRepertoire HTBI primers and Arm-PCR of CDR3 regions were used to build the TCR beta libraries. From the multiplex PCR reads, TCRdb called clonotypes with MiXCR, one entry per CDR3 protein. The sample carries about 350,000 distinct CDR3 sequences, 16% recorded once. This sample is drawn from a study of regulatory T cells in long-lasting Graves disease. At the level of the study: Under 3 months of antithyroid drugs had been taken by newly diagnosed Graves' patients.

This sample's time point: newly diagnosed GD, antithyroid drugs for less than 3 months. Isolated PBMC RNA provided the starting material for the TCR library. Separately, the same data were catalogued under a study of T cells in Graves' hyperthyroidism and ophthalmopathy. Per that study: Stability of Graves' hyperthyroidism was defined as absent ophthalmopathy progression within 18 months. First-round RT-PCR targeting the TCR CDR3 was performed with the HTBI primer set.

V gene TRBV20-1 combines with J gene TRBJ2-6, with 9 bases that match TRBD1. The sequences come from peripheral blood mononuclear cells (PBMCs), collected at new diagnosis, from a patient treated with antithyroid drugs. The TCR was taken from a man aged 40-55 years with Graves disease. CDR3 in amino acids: CSARGDRVSGANVLTF. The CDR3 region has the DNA TGCAGTGCTAGGGGGGACAGGGTTTCTGGGGCCAACGTCCTGACTTTC.